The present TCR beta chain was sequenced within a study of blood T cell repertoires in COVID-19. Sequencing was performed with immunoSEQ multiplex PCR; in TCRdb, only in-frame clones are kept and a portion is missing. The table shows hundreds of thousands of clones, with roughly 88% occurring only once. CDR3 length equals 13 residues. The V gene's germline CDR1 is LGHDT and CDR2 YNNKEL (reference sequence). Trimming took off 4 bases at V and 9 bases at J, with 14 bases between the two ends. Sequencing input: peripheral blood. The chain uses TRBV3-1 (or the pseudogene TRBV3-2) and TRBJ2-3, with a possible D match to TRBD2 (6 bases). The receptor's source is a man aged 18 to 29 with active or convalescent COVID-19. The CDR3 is CASSPPRAGTQYF. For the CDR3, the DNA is TGTGCCAGCAGCCCCCCCCGGGCGGGGACGCAGTATTTT.